The clone carrying this T cell receptor beta chain appeared a single time. Its matching antigen is unknown. Germline-derived CDR1 and CDR2 are SEHNR and FQNEAQ (reference sequence). The CDR3 spans 16 residues. V lost 6 bases and J lost 4; bases outside the gene matches: 13. TCRdb's copy holds only in-frame clones and misses some; the assay was immunoSEQ multiplex PCR. The sample gives about 180,000 clones, about 89% of which show up once; approximately 1.6% is in the top ten. This entry comes from a study of T cell responses to AZD1222 COVID-19 vaccine. Overall study findings and caveats: Spike-specific TCR breadth and depth grew following two AZD1222 doses. Along spike, vaccine-associated CD4 TCRs were found throughout, with dominance at 160-218 and 743-854. All repertoire sampling was performed exclusively after the peak T cell response. Baseline seropositivity characterized only 5 to 7 AZD1222 recipients.

The V call is TRBV7-9, the J call TRBJ1-2, with TRBD1 identical over 8 bases. The sequenced sample was peripheral blood, obtained on day 0 of AZD1222 vaccination. The sequence derives from an adult in good health. The CDR3 DNA reads TGTGCCAGCAGTCCGACAGGGGACCCACGGGGCTATGGCTACACCTTC. It encodes CASSPTGDPRGYGYTF.